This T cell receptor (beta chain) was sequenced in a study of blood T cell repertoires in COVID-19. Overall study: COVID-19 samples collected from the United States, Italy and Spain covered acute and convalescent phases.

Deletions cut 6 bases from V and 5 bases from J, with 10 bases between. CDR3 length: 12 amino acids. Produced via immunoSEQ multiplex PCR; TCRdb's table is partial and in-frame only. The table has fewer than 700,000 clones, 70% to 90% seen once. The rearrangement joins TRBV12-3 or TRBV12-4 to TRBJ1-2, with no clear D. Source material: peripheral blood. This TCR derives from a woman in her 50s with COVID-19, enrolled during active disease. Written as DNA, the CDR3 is TGTGCCAGCAGGCTCGTCGGGTATGGCTACACCTTC. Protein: CASRLVGYGYTF.